This T cell receptor beta chain was captured in a study of T cell repertoires in cytomegalovirus infection. TCRdb independently ran MiXCR on the reads; one entry per CDR3 protein. The sample has over 45,000 distinct CDR3 sequences, 20% seen once. Notes on this clonotype: Its antigen is still unknown.

This clonotype originated in a human donor in good health (CMV status not recorded). Some clones in this sample may be carry-over from other donors' samples. This sample comprised CD8+ T cells from cultured PBMCs, obtained from culture after CMV antigen stimulation.

The chain's CDR3 is CASSRGVYEQYF. Written as DNA, the CDR3 is TGTGCCAGCAGCCGGGGAGTCTACGAGCAGTACTTC. The rearrangement uses TRBV6-2 or TRBV6-3 and TRBJ2-7, with D tentatively TRBD2 (5 bases). Per the germline V gene, CDR1 is MNHEY and CDR2 is SVGEGT. The CDR3 spans 12 residues. Between the trimmed V and J ends, which lost 6 bases and 3 bases, there was a span of 9 bases.